The rows below give T cell receptor beta chains drawn from one sample of a study of cytomegalovirus exposure and HLA in healthy donors. The protocol was immunoSEQ multiplex PCR, while the TCRdb copy is restricted to in-frame clones and leaves out a portion. The sample holds roughly 180,000 clones; 80% to 90% are singletons and the top ten take roughly 5%. The sample was PBMCs. These receptors were obtained from a girl aged 5 to 17 in good health and CMV-seropositive. CDR3s include the opening cysteine and the closing phenylalanine or tryptophan. The D gene is left open where the match is weak. Size values are once, few and many counts, or a class for expanded clones, and some rows have none.

d_gene,v_gene,j_gene,abundance,CDR3nt,CDR3aa
TRBD1,TRBV18,TRBJ1-2,-,TGTGCCAGCTCACAGGGACAGGCGTATGGCTACACCTTC,CASSQGQAYGYTF
-,TRBV9,TRBJ1-6,few,TGTGCCAGCAGCCCGCGACAGAGCTCCTATAATTCACCCCTCCACTTT,CASSPRQSSYNSPLHF
TRBD2,TRBV6-1,TRBJ2-7,-,TGTGCCAGCAGAGGACTAGCGGGGGTCTACGAGCAGTACTTC,CASRGLAGVYEQYF
TRBD1,TRBV5-1,TRBJ2-7,-,TGCGCCAGCAGCTCCGGGACAGAGTTCTACGAGCAGTACTTC,CASSSGTEFYEQYF
-,TRBV27,TRBJ1-1,-,TGTGCCAGCAGGGAGATCCCGAACACTGAAGCTTTCTTT,CASREIPNTEAFF
TRBD1,TRBV6-1,TRBJ2-5,-,TGTGCCAGCAGTGAAGGATCAACAGGGGGGAGGGAGACCCAGTACTTC,CASSEGSTGGRETQYF
-,TRBV7-9,TRBJ2-7,-,TGTGCCAGCAGCTTATCAGGGCGCTACGAGCAGTACTTC,CASSLSGRYEQYF
TRBD1,TRBV30,TRBJ1-6,-,TGTGCCTGGGGCGGGGACAGCTATAATTCACCCCTCCACTTT,CAWGGDSYNSPLHF
TRBD1,TRBV19,TRBJ2-3,-,TGTGCCAGCCGGGACAGACTATTAGATACGCAGTATTTT,CASRDRLLDTQYF
TRBD1,TRBV4-2,TRBJ1-1,-,TGTGCCAGCAGCCAAGCTTTTTCTAGAAGGGGGACAGAAACTTACACTGAAGCTTTCTTT,CASSQAFSRRGTETYTEAFF
-,TRBV7-9,TRBJ1-3,-,TGTGCCAGCAGCCCGAGGGTGCCCGGGTATAGAAACACCATATATTTT,CASSPRVPGYRNTIYF
TRBD2,TRBV6-1,TRBJ2-5,few,TGTGCCAGCAGTGAAGCAGCAACTAGGCGGGGGGTGGCAAGAGAGACCCAGTACTTC,CASSEAATRRGVARETQYF
TRBD1,TRBV12-5,TRBJ2-7,once,TGTGCTAGTGGCCAAACAGGGGTAAGCTCCTACGAGCAGTACTTC,CASGQTGVSSYEQYF
TRBD2,TRBV7-8,TRBJ2-3,-,TGTGCCAGCAGCCCGCAGCTAGCGGCGGCACGCACAGATACGCAGTATTTT,CASSPQLAAARTDTQYF
TRBD1,TRBV6-5,TRBJ1-2,-,TGTGCCAGCAGTTTTGCCGGGACAGGGGCGGACACCTTC,CASSFAGTGADTF
-,TRBV5-1,TRBJ2-3,-,TGCGCCAGCAGCTCTTCCGGGACACAAATCTTCACAGATACGCAGTATTTT,CASSSSGTQIFTDTQYF
-,TRBV11-3,TRBJ1-2,-,TGTGCCAGCAGCTTGGACAGCCTCTATGGCTACACCTTC,CASSLDSLYGYTF
-,TRBV11-1,TRBJ1-6,-,TGTGCCAGCAGCTTTCGGGGGTGGAATTCACCCCTCCACTTT,CASSFRGWNSPLHF
TRBD1,TRBV7-3,TRBJ1-1,-,TGTGCCAGCAGCCCTCGGACAGGGATGGTTCTAACTGAAGCTTTCTTT,CASSPRTGMVLTEAFF
-,TRBV4-1,TRBJ1-1,-,TGCGCCAGCAGCCAAGGGGTTGCCTACGGGATTAACACTGAAGCTTTCTTT,CASSQGVAYGINTEAFF
-,TRBV13,TRBJ1-1,-,TGTGCCAGCAGCTTAGCACAGACGAACACTGAAGCTTTCTTT,CASSLAQTNTEAFF
-,TRBV27,TRBJ2-2,once,TGTGCCAGCAGTTCTCCCAGGTTGTACACCGGGGAGCTGTTTTTT,CASSSPRLYTGELFF
TRBD1,TRBV9,TRBJ1-6,-,TGTGCCAGCAGCCCCGGGACAGGCAATTCACCCCTCCACTTT,CASSPGTGNSPLHF
-,TRBV30,TRBJ2-2,few,TGTGCCTGGAGTGTCCAGGGGATCGACACCGGGGAGCTGTTTTTT,CAWSVQGIDTGELFF
-,TRBV5-1,TRBJ1-1,-,TGCGCCAGCAGAGAACAGGACACTGAAGCTTTCTTT,CASREQDTEAFF
TRBD1,TRBV5-4,TRBJ1-1,once,TGTGCCAGCAGCACCTGGGACAGGGGGGCTGAAGCTTTCTTT,CASSTWDRGAEAFF
TRBD1,TRBV7-3,TRBJ2-7,-,TGTGCCAGCAGCCAAAGAGCCGGGACAGGGTACGAGCAGTACTTC,CASSQRAGTGYEQYF
-,TRBV4-1,TRBJ1-1,few,TGCGCCAGCAGCCAAGAAGGCGCGGAGAACACTGAAGCTTTCTTT,CASSQEGAENTEAFF
TRBD2,TRBV7-3,TRBJ2-2,many,TGTGCCAGCAGGGCGGGGGGGAACACCGGGGAGCTGTTTTTT,CASRAGGNTGELFF
-,TRBV9,TRBJ1-1,-,TGTGCCAGCAGCGTAGGGGAGACTGAAGCTTTCTTT,CASSVGETEAFF
-,TRBV11-2,TRBJ2-5,-,TGTGCCAGCAGCTGGGGGTCCAGGGGGGAAGGGACCCAGTACTTC,CASSWGSRGEGTQYF
TRBD1,TRBV2,TRBJ1-1,once,TGTGCCAGCAGTGCCCAGGGGGGGAACACTGAAGCTTTCTTT,CASSAQGGNTEAFF
-,TRBV5-1,TRBJ1-3,-,TGCGCCAGCAGCCCTTTTTCCGGGGGCTCTGGAAACACCATATATTTT,CASSPFSGGSGNTIYF
TRBD1,TRBV27,TRBJ1-1,once,TGTGCCAGCAGCGCTCTGACAGGGGGCAACACTGAAGCTTTCTTT,CASSALTGGNTEAFF
-,TRBV19,TRBJ1-1,-,TGTGCCAGTAGCAGATCCAGGGTTGGGAACACTGAAGCTTTCTTT,CASSRSRVGNTEAFF
-,TRBV5-1,TRBJ1-2,-,TGCGCCAGCAGCCTGATCCCGGGACCGGGAGGTGGCTACACCTTC,CASSLIPGPGGGYTF
-,TRBV6-5,TRBJ1-1,-,TGTGCCAGCAGACCCGGACAAACGAACACTGAAGCTTTCTTT,CASRPGQTNTEAFF
-,TRBV19,TRBJ2-1,-,TGTGCCAGTAGTATGCAGGATACCTCCTACAATGAGCAGTTCTTC,CASSMQDTSYNEQFF
-,TRBV5-1,TRBJ1-2,-,TGCGCCAGCAGGGAGCACCCGGGTGATGGCTACACCTTC,CASREHPGDGYTF
-,TRBV9,TRBJ1-2,-,TGTGCCAGCAGCGTTGTAGATCAGGATGGCTACACCTTC,CASSVVDQDGYTF
-,TRBV5-8,TRBJ1-2,once,TGTGCCAGCAGCTTGGGTGATGGGGCCGCTCGATTAAACTATGGCTACACCTTC,CASSLGDGAARLNYGYTF
-,TRBV7-2,TRBJ1-2,-,TGTGCCAGCAGCTTAAACCAGTTCTATGGCTACACCTTC,CASSLNQFYGYTF
-,TRBV27,TRBJ1-6,-,TGTGCCAGCACCCCCACGGCCTATAATTCACCCCTCCACTTT,CASTPTAYNSPLHF
-,TRBV4-1,TRBJ1-4,-,TGCGCCAGCAGCCAAGTTGAAAGGGGTCATGAAAAACTGTTTTTT,CASSQVERGHEKLFF
TRBD1,TRBV5-6,TRBJ1-1,-,TGTGCCAGCAGCCTCAGGGGACAGATAAACACTGAAGCTTTCTTT,CASSLRGQINTEAFF
TRBD1,TRBV7-9,TRBJ1-4,-,TGTGCCAGCAGCCAGGGACAGGGGGGTGAAAAACTGTTTTTT,CASSQGQGGEKLFF
-,TRBV7-7,TRBJ1-4,-,TGTGCTAGCAGCTCTACACTATCGGAAAAACTGTTTTTT,CASSSTLSEKLFF
TRBD1,TRBV5-4,TRBJ1-2,-,TGTGCCAGCAGCACCGGGACAGCTAACTATGGCTACACCTTC,CASSTGTANYGYTF
-,TRBV7-2,TRBJ1-2,-,TGTGCCAGCAGCTTAGTAGTGGGGGGAAAGTATGGCTACACCTTC,CASSLVVGGKYGYTF
-,TRBV6-5,TRBJ1-1,-,TGTGCCAGCAGTTACCCCCTGTTTTTGGGACACCCAGAAGCTTTCTTT,CASSYPLFLGHPEAFF
-,TRBV5-8,TRBJ1-1,-,TGTGCCAGCAGCCAAAAGAGTATCGGGACATATCCCCCTGAAGCTTTCTTT,CASSQKSIGTYPPEAFF
TRBD2,TRBV14,TRBJ2-1,-,TGTGCCAGCAGCCTGGGACTAGCGGGGGGCCTCTACAATGAGCAGTTCTTC,CASSLGLAGGLYNEQFF
TRBD1,TRBV2,TRBJ1-3,-,TGTGCCAGCAGCGGACGGGACAGGGGTGGAAGCACCATATATTTT,CASSGRDRGGSTIYF
TRBD1,TRBV11-2,TRBJ1-2,-,TGTGCCAGCAGCCATAAATCAGGGGGCCACTCTACTAACTATGGCTACACCTTC,CASSHKSGGHSTNYGYTF